This T cell receptor (beta chain) was observed in a study of blood T cell repertoires in COVID-19. Background on the study: Nucleic acid was either cDNA or gDNA, and it came from T cells, B-cell-depleted T cells, or PBMCs.

This clone has just one count. This table comes from immunoSEQ multiplex PCR, and its TCRdb copy is limited to in-frame clones, with some not included. The sample lists approximately 10,000 clones, approximately 86% seen once, with roughly 7% in the top ten. J was trimmed by 0 bases and V by 2 bases; bases with no gene match: 3. Germline V gives CDR1 LGHNA, CDR2 YNFKEQ. The CDR3 has 16 residues. The TCR sequence derives from a human donor with active COVID-19. The donor label of this sample is uncertain. Material: peripheral blood. V gene TRBV4-2 combines with J gene TRBJ2-5, with 10 bases identical to TRBD2. CDR3 sequence: CASSQFGTSDQETQYF. In DNA form, the CDR3 reads TGTGCCAGCAGCCAATTCGGGACTAGCGACCAAGAGACCCAGTACTTC.